The 9 T cell receptor beta chains presented below share a single source sample, sequenced in a study of T cells in Graves' hyperthyroidism and ophthalmopathy. Researchers amplified the TCR beta CDR3 regions from RNA transcripts. Using the HTBI primer set, a first-round RT-PCR was run on the TCR CDR3. TCRdb recomputed calls from the multiplex PCR reads with MiXCR, one row per CDR3 protein. The table shows around 300,000 distinct CDR3 sequences, with about an eighth occurring only once. Source material: blood. The receptors stem from a woman aged 25 to 39 with Graves' hyperthyroidism that later progressed to Graves' ophthalmopathy.

Many counts were recorded for this clonotype. CDR3 sequence: CASTRTPSSYEQYF. The CDR3 region has the DNA TGTGCCAGCACCCGGACTCCAAGCTCCTACGAGCAGTACTTC. The chain employs TRBV28 and TRBJ2-7; possible D gene TRBD2, 5 bases. Germline-derived CDR1 and CDR2 are MDHEN and SYDVKM. V gave up 7 bases and J gave up 0 bases, with 13 bases separating them. This CDR3 contains 14 residues.

This clonotype was counted only a few times. V is TRBV25-1 and J is TRBJ1-6; 7 bases align to TRBD1. The germline V gene encodes CDR1 MGHDK and CDR2 SYGVNS. The CDR3 extends over 16 amino acids. V trimming: 3 bases; J trimming: 7 bases; junction bases outside the gene matches: 9. The CDR3 DNA reads TGTGCCAGCAGTGATACCGCAGGGGGTTTCAATTCACCCCTCCACTTT. Protein product: CASSDTAGGFNSPLHF.

Many counts were recorded for this clonotype. This rearrangement joins TRBV20-1 to TRBJ2-7; possible D gene TRBD1, 7 bases. V was pared by 1 base and J by 1 base, with 17 bases between. CDR1 and CDR2 (germline): DFQATT, SNEGSKA (reference sequence). This CDR3 spans 16 amino acids. CDR3 sequence: CSARVAAGGRSYEQYF. DNA for the CDR3: TGCAGTGCTAGAGTTGCAGCAGGGGGGCGATCCTACGAGCAGTACTTC.

This clonotype occurred many times. CDR3 amino acids: CASSQGAVSSYNEQFF. CDR3 nucleotide sequence: TGTGCCAGCAGCCAAGGGGCAGTGAGCTCCTACAATGAGCAGTTCTTC. The chain joins TRBV7-3 to TRBJ2-1; TRBD1 might be the D (5 bases). Germline V gene lookup returns CDR1 SGHTA and CDR2 FQGTGA. The CDR3 spans 16 residues. V was shortened by 5 bases and J by 0 bases, with 14 bases between the two germline ends.

The chain has TRBV27 and TRBJ2-7; TRBD2 is a possible D gene (5 bases). The germline V gene has CDR1 MNHEY and CDR2 SMNVEV (reference sequence). V was clipped by 6 bases and J by 2 bases, with 14 bases between them. The CDR3 runs to 14 residues. CDR3 protein: CASSSRGNPYEQYF. The DNA for the CDR3 is TGTGCCAGCAGCTCCCGAGGGAACCCCTACGAGCAGTACTTC.

This clonotype was found many times. This chain links TRBV5-6 with TRBJ1-1, with D possibly TRBD1 on 5 matching bases. CDR1 and CDR2 from the germline V gene are SGHDT and YYEEEE. The CDR3 is made up of 17 amino acids. The V gene lost 4 bases and the J gene lost 1 base, with 20 bases spanning the gap. The DNA of the CDR3 is TGTGCCAGCAGCCCCCCCCCCTCAGGGCTTAAGAACACTGAAGCTTTCTTT. This codes for CASSPPPSGLKNTEAFF.

Concerning this clonotype itself: Possible read error: a much larger clone is one base away. V is TRBV12-3 or TRBV12-4 and J is TRBJ2-1; unclear D gene. Near its end, the DNA agrees better with TRBJ2-7, so the J call may be wrong. The CDR3 has 15 residues. CDR3 nucleotides: TGTGCCAGCAGCACCTCGGTGGTTTCCTACAATGAGCAGTACTTC. It yields the protein CASSTSVVSYNEQYF.

The V gene is TRBV7-9, the J gene TRBJ1-1, with D possibly being TRBD1 (5 bases). The CDR3 sequence is 16 residues long. Germline values: CDR1 SEHNR, CDR2 FQNEAQ (reference sequence). Trimming shortened V by 3 bases and J by 4 bases, and 18 bases separated the two germline ends. CDR3 loop: CASSFEGTGRGTEAFF. The CDR3 nucleotides read TGTGCCAGCAGCTTTGAGGGGACGGGACGAGGCACTGAAGCTTTCTTT.

This clonotype was seen repeatedly, ten times or more. The rearrangement joins TRBV29-1 to TRBJ1-2; 9 bases match TRBD1. Unmatched junction bases numbered 10, after V lost 6 bases and J lost 8 bases. Germline assignment: CDR1 SQVTM and CDR2 ANQGSEA. The CDR3 runs to 13 residues. The CDR3 DNA follows: TGCAGCGTCCCGGGACAGGGCTTCTGGGGCTACACCTTC. Translation gives CSVPGQGFWGYTF. Variable domain in full (rest from reference TRBV29-1 and TRBJ1-2): SAVISQKPSRDICQRGTSLTIQCQVDSQVTMMFWYRQQPGQSLTLIATANQGSEATYESGFVIDKFPISRPNLTFSTLTVSNMSPEDSSIYLCSVPGQGFWGYTFGSGTRLTVV.